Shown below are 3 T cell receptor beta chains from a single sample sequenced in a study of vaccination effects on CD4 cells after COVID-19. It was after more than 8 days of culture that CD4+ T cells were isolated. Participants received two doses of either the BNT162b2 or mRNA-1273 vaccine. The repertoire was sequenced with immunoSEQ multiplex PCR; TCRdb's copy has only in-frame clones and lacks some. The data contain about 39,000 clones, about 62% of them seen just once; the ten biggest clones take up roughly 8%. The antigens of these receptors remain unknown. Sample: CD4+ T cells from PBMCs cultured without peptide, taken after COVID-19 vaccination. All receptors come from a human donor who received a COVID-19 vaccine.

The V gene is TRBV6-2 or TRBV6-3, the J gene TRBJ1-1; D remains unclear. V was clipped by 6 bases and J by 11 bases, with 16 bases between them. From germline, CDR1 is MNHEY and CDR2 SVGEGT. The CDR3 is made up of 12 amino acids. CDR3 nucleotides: TGTGCCAGCAGCCGACTAGAGGGTGCCGCTTTCTTT. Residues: CASSRLEGAAFF.

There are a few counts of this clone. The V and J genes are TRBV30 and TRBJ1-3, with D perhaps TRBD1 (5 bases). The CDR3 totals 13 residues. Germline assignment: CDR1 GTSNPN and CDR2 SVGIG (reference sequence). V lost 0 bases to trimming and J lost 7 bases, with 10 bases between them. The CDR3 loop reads CAWSVLKGNTIYF. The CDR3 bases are TGTGCCTGGAGTGTATTGAAGGGGAACACCATATATTTT.

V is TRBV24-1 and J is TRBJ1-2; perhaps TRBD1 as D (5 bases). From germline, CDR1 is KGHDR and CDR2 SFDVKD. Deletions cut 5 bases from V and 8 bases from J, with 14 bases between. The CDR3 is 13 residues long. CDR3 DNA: TGTGCCACCAGTGGGGCAGGGAGTAACGGCTACACCTTC. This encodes CATSGAGSNGYTF.